One T cell receptor beta chain is described in this entry. The antigen is undetermined. This sample was taken from a study of human T cells and chemical hapten exposure. Study context: All through the roughly 23-week study, the scalp of each patient received diphenylcyclopropenone doses weekly. Whole-study results and caveats: Patch test scores rose with PT1 expanded TCR counts, a positive correlation. The donors suffered from alopecia, so their immune response may not match that of healthy people.

Regarding time point: patch test 3, about 24 weeks after DPC sensitization. The treatment denotes: therapeutic diphenylcyclopropenone sensitization with weekly scalp DPC. Germline loops: CDR1 DFQATT, CDR2 SNEGSKA (reference sequence). The CDR3 is 18 residues long. Deletions cut 3 bases from V and 6 bases from J, with 27 bases between. Individual cDNA molecules had unique molecular identifiers attached to them by the library. MiXCR, run by TCRdb on the RACE reads, gives a single entry per CDR3 protein. Of roughly 100,000 distinct CDR3 sequences in the sample, under 40% were seen once. The rearrangement uses TRBV20-1 and TRBJ2-1; perhaps TRBD2 as D (6 bases). The receptor was derived from a man aged 40-49 years with alopecia areata. Some clones in this sample may be carry-over from other donors' samples. The sequencing here drew on whole blood, taken in connection with sensitization to the hapten diphenylcyclopropenone (DPC). The CDR3 nucleotides read TGCAGTGCTAGTGGGTACGGGAGAGGACCCCCCACGTCCAATGAGCAGTTCTTC. Encoded protein: CSASGYGRGPPTSNEQFF.